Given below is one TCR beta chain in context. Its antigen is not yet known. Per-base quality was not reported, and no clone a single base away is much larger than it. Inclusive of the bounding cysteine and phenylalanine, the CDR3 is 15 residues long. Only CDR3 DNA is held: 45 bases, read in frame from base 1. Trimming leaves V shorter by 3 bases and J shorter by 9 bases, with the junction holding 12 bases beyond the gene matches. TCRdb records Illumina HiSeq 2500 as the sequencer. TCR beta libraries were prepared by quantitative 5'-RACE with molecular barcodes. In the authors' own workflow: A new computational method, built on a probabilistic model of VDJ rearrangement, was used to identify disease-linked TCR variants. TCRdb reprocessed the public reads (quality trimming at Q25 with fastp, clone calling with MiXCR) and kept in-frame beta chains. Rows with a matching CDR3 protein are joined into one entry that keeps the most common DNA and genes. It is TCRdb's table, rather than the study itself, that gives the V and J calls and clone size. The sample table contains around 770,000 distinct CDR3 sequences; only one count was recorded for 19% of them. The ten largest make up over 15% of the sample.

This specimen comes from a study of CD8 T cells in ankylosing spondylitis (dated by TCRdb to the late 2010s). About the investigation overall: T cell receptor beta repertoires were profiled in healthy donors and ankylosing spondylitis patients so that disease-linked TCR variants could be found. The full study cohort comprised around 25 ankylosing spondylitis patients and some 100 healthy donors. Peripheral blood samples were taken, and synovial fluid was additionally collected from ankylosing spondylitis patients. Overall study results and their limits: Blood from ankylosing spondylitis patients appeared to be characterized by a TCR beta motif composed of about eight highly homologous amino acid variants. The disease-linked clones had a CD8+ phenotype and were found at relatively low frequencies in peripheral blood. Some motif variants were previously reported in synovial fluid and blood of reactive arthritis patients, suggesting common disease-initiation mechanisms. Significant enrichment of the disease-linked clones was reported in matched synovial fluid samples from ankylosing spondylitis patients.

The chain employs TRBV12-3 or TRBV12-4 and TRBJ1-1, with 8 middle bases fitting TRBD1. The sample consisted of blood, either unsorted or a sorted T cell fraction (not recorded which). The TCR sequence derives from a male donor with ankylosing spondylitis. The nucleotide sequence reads TGTGCCAGCAGTTTCGGAGATTTCAGGGGGCCTAAAGCTTTCTTT. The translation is CASSFGDFRGPKAFF.